This T cell receptor beta chain came from a study of blood T cell repertoires in COVID-19. Per the original data handling: For nucleated cells, counts were estimated from reference gene primer amplification. Method: immunoSEQ multiplex PCR; TCRdb's copy keeps in-frame clones and lacks some. That table gives V, J and clone size, and the DNA gave D and trimming. This sample has 110,000 or so clones, with approximately 90% found just once. The CDR3 runs to 18 residues. From germline, CDR1 is ENHRY and CDR2 SYGVKD. Trimming removed 6 bases from V and 4 bases from J; junction bases left unmatched: 17. The genes are TRBV10-3 and TRBJ2-7; TRBD2 matches at 11 bases. The receptor's source is a woman aged 45-65 years with acute or convalescent COVID-19. Input material: peripheral blood. The CDR3 DNA reads as TGTGCCATCAGCCCCACTAGCGGGAGCACCGGCGGATCGTACGAGCAGTACTTC. It specifies CAISPTSGSTGGSYEQYF.